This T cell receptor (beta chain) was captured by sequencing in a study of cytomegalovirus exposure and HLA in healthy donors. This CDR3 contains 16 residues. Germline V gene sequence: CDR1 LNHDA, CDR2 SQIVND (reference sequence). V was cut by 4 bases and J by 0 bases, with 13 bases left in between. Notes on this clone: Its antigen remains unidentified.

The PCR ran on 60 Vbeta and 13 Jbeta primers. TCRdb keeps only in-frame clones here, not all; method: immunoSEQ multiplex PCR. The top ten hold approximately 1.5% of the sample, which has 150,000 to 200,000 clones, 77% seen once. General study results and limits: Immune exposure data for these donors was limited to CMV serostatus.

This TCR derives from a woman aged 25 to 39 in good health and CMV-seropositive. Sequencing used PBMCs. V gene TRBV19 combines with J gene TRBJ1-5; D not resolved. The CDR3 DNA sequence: TGTGCCAGTAGTAACTGGACTTATTATAGCAATCAGCCCCAGCATTTT. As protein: CASSNWTYYSNQPQHF.